Shown below are 20 T cell receptor beta chains from a single sample sequenced in a study of control samples from healthy donors and cancer patients. Repertoires were generated with immunoSEQ multiplex PCR, while TCRdb's copy carries only in-frame clones and drops some. The data show over 150,000 clones, 85% to 95% seen once. Sequencing was done on a sample of blood. The receptors here all came from a man aged 35-49 years in good health.

The rearrangement links TRBV7-8 to TRBJ1-1; tentatively, D is TRBD1 (5 bases). Trimming took off 2 bases at V and 5 bases at J, with 21 bases between the two ends. Germline V lookup: CDR1 SGHVS, CDR2 FQNEAQ. The CDR3 spans 17 residues. The CDR3 region has the DNA TGTGCCAGCAGCTTAAAAGATTGGGGCGGGGTTGGGACTGAAGCTTTCTTT. Protein sequence: CASSLKDWGGVGTEAFF.

This sequence joins TRBV7-9 and TRBJ1-2; 9 nucleotides match TRBD1. V lost 3 bases, J lost 8 bases, and 10 bases stayed unmatched. The CDR3 contains 15 residues. The germline V gene has CDR1 SEHNR and CDR2 FQNEAQ (reference sequence). This CDR3 is CASSFTGGATEGYTF. The DNA of the CDR3 is TGTGCCAGCAGCTTCACAGGGGGCGCAACGGAGGGCTACACCTTC.

This chain connects TRBV6-1 to TRBJ2-3, with 14 bases identical to TRBD2. CDR1 and CDR2 from the germline V gene are MNHNS and SASEGT. The CDR3 is 19 amino acids. Germline trimming cut 4 bases from V and 4 bases from J; bases unmatched to any gene: 13. The CDR3 coding sequence is TGTGCCAGCAGTGCCCTGACTAGCGGGGGGGCCGGAGCCGCAGATACGCAGTATTTT. This codes for CASSALTSGGAGAADTQYF.

This chain connects TRBV30 to TRBJ1-4; 12 positions match TRBD1. Per germline, CDR1 GTSNPN and CDR2 SVGIG (reference sequence). The CDR3 is 16 residues long. V lost 8 bases to trimming and J lost 7 bases; unmatched junction nucleotides: 14. The CDR3: CAGLRDRGRLREKLFF. The CDR3 nucleotides read TGTGCCGGTCTCCGGGACAGGGGGCGTCTTCGTGAAAAACTGTTTTTT.

The rearrangement links TRBV18 to TRBJ2-7; the match to TRBD2 covers 10 bases. The CDR3 consists of 16 residues. The germline V gene encodes CDR1 KGHSH and CDR2 LQKENI. V gave up 6 bases and J gave up 5 bases; unmatched junction bases: 13. The CDR3 nucleotides are TGTGCCAGCTCTGTAGGAGCGGGGGGGGCCCAGCACGAGCAGTACTTC. It is translated as CASSVGAGGAQHEQYF.

This rearrangement joins TRBV28 to TRBJ2-2; D possibly corresponds to TRBD2 (7 bases). This CDR3 contains 14 residues. From germline, CDR1 is MDHEN and CDR2 SYDVKM. V was pared by 5 bases and J by 7 bases, with 14 bases between. The CDR3 reads CASSPTGRGGELFF. The CDR3 nucleotides read TGTGCCAGCAGTCCTACAGGGAGGGGCGGGGAGCTGTTTTTT.

V and J are TRBV2 and TRBJ2-1, with D perhaps TRBD2 (6 bases). The CDR3 has 14 residues. Between the trimmed V and J ends, which lost 4 bases and 2 bases, there was a span of 9 bases. Germline V gene data show CDR1 as SNHLY and CDR2 as FYNNEI. The CDR3 coding sequence is TGTGCCAGCAGTGGGCGCGGGGCCTACAATGAGCAGTTCTTC. It encodes CASSGRGAYNEQFF. Drawing the rest from reference TRBV2 and TRBJ2-1, the complete variable domain is EPEVTQTPSHQVTQMGQEVILRCVPISNHLYFYWYRQILGQKVEFLVSFYNNEISEKSEIFDDQFSVERPDGSNFTLKIRSTKLEDSAMYFCASSGRGAYNEQFFGPGTRLTVL.

The CDR3 here is CASSDGTGSYGYTF. Here the CDR3 DNA reads TGTGCCAGCAGTGACGGGACAGGGAGCTATGGCTACACCTTC. The J gene is TRBJ1-2, the V gene TRBV6-1, with 9 bases lining up with TRBD1. Per germline, CDR1 MNHNS and CDR2 SASEGT. Unmatched junction bases numbered 3, after V lost 3 bases and J lost 4 bases. The CDR3 is 14 amino acids.

The chain employs TRBV5-1 and TRBJ1-1, with 8 bases identical to TRBD1. CDR1 and CDR2 (germline): SGHRS, YFSETQ. V gave up 0 bases and J gave up 4 bases; unmatched junction bases: 5. This CDR3 has 15 residues. The CDR3: CASSLGTGSVTEAFF. The CDR3 DNA is TGCGCCAGCAGCTTGGGGACAGGGTCAGTCACTGAAGCTTTCTTT. Variable domain in full (rest from reference TRBV5-1 and TRBJ1-1): KAGVTQTPRYLIKTRGQQVTLSCSPISGHRSVSWYQQTPGQGLQFLFEYFSETQRNKGNFPGRFSGRQFSNSRSEMNVSTLELGDSALYLCASSLGTGSVTEAFFGQGTRLTVV.

The rearrangement uses TRBV6-5 and TRBJ1-2; D may be TRBD1 (6 bases). The V gene's germline CDR1 is MNHEY and CDR2 SVGAGI. This CDR3 has 14 residues. Trimming stripped 6 bases from V and 4 bases from J, with 15 bases between. The CDR3 protein is CASRGSDSLYGYTF. CDR3 in DNA: TGTGCCAGCAGGGGATCGGACAGCCTCTATGGCTACACCTTC.

The chain links TRBV5-1 to TRBJ1-6; 7 nucleotides line up with TRBD1. Trimming cost V 0 bases and J 9 bases; bases outside gene matches: 9. The germline gives CDR1 SGHRS, CDR2 YFSETQ. The length of the CDR3 is 16 residues. CDR3 protein: CASSLAPGQRGSPLHF. CDR3 coding DNA: TGCGCCAGCAGCTTGGCGCCGGGACAGAGGGGTTCACCCCTCCACTTT.

This chain links TRBV19 with TRBJ1-1, with no clear D. The V end lost 2 bases, the J end lost 0 bases, and 7 bases lay between the germline ends. CDR1 and CDR2 from the germline V gene are LNHDA and SQIVND (reference sequence). CDR3 size: 14 residues. The CDR3 is CASSIPRLNTEAFF. The CDR3 DNA reads as TGTGCCAGTAGTATACCACGCCTGAACACTGAAGCTTTCTTT.

The J gene is TRBJ2-2, the V gene TRBV2; TRBD1 matches at 9 bases. CDR3 size: 16 residues. The V gene's germline CDR1 is SNHLY and CDR2 FYNNEI. The V and J ends lost 6 bases and 4 bases, in that order; junction bases with no gene match: 9. The CDR3, as DNA: TGTGCCAGCAGCCCAAGGGACAGGGTGGGCACCGGGGAGCTGTTTTTT. Translated, it gives CASSPRDRVGTGELFF.

V is TRBV5-1 and J is TRBJ2-1; 9 bases agree with TRBD2. This CDR3 has 17 residues. Trimming at V came to 4 bases and at J to 0 bases, leaving 8 bases not matched to a gene. CDR1 and CDR2 (germline): SGHRS, YFSETQ. The CDR3 DNA sequence: TGCGCCAGCAGCCCAACTGCGGGGGGGAACTCCTACAATGAGCAGTTCTTC. Translating gives CASSPTAGGNSYNEQFF. The full variable domain, completed using reference TRBV5-1 and TRBJ2-1, is KAGVTQTPRYLIKTRGQQVTLSCSPISGHRSVSWYQQTPGQGLQFLFEYFSETQRNKGNFPGRFSGRQFSNSRSEMNVSTLELGDSALYLCASSPTAGGNSYNEQFFGPGTRLTVL.

The V call is TRBV5-4, the J call TRBJ1-4; D may be TRBD1 (6 bases). The CDR3 is 15 amino acids. Germline CDR1 SGHNT, CDR2 YYREEE (reference sequence). V lost 0 bases and J lost 5, with 11 bases in between. CDR3 amino acids: CASSLAMGHNEKLFF. CDR3 nucleotides: TGTGCCAGCAGCTTGGCCATGGGACACAATGAAAAACTGTTTTTT.

V gene TRBV7-2 combines with J gene TRBJ1-1; D gene uncertain. This CDR3 region has 13 residues. V was pared by 1 base and J by 5 bases, with 8 bases between. The germline gives CDR1 SGHTA, CDR2 FQGNSA. The CDR3 loop reads CASSLDLKTEAFF. DNA of the CDR3: TGTGCCAGCAGCTTAGACCTCAAAACTGAAGCTTTCTTT.

The rearrangement uses TRBV6-5 and TRBJ2-1; TRBD2 matches at 7 bases. The CDR3 length is 14 residues. The junction had 8 bases not matched to a gene; V was cut back by 2 bases and J by 10 bases. CDR1 is MNHEY, CDR2 SVGAGI, per germline. CDR3 in amino acids: CASSYESGVGEQFF. CDR3 in DNA: TGTGCCAGCAGTTACGAGAGCGGGGTCGGGGAGCAGTTCTTC.

V and J are TRBV10-3 and TRBJ1-5, with D possibly TRBD1 on 6 matching bases. Trimming took off 10 bases at V and 4 bases at J, with 14 bases between the two ends. Germline CDR1 reads ENHRY; CDR2 reads SYGVKD. There are 13 residues in the CDR3. The CDR3 nucleotides read TGTGCCACAAACAGGGAGGCTAATCAGCCCCAGCATTTT. Residues: CATNREANQPQHF.

The chain has TRBV10-3 and TRBJ1-2, with TRBD1 matching over 9 bases. Germline V lookup: CDR1 ENHRY, CDR2 SYGVKD. The CDR3 totals 16 residues. With 2 bases clipped from V and 0 bases from J, the junction kept 4 bases outside the gene matches. The CDR3 bases are TGTGCCATCAGTGAGGGGACAGGGTATCCTAACTATGGCTACACCTTC. This encodes CAISEGTGYPNYGYTF.

The chain recombines TRBV5-1 with TRBJ2-1; TRBD1 aligns across 11 bases. The V segment lost 3 bases and the J segment 4 bases; nucleotides outside the gene matches: 3. CDR3 length: 15 residues. Germline loops: CDR1 SGHRS, CDR2 YFSETQ. The CDR3 nucleotides read TGCGCCAGCAGCTGGAGGGACAGGGGGTACAATGAGCAGTTCTTC. It codes for CASSWRDRGYNEQFF.